The sequence of this TCR delta chain was determined in a study of Vδ1+ human thymocytes. Whole-study results and caveats: Thymic TRG and TRD repertoires appeared highly polyclonal.

This CDR3 contains 17 residues. Germline CDR1 reads TSWWSYY; CDR2 reads QGS. The V gene end was trimmed by 8 bases and the J gene end by 0 bases; junction bases not matched to a gene: 15. To note about this clone: Its antigen is still unknown.

The template was reverse-transcribed extracted RNA. CDR3 amplicons came from multiplex PCR with pooled V-gene forward and constant-region reverse primers. TCRdb re-identified clones in the multiplex PCR reads via CATT. The data show about 50,000 delta-chain clones, around 15% seen once. The sample taken for sequencing was Vdelta1+ gamma-delta thymocytes from the thymus. Documented subset: FACS-sorted CD3+ TCRalphabeta- TCRVdelta1+ TCRVdelta2- thymocytes. V gene TRDV1 combines with J gene TRDJ1; TRDD2 matches at 7 bases. This TCR derives from a girl under three years old who had congenital heart surgery. CDR3 sequence: CALTLGDLPRHTDKLIF. For the CDR3, the DNA is TGTGCTCTTACCCTCGGAGACCTTCCTCGCCACACCGATAAACTCATCTTT.